A single sample gave rise to the 9 T cell receptor beta chains below, sequenced in a study of shared clonotypes between healthy human individuals. The data were produced by immunoSEQ multiplex PCR, yet TCRdb's version contains in-frame clones alone and is incomplete. The sample has over a million clones; approximately 98% are singletons. Sample: naive CD4+ T cells sorted from blood. Subset described: CD45RA+ positively selected. These receptors originate from a man aged 25-45 years in good health.

The chain recombines TRBV29-1 with TRBJ2-3, with 9 nucleotides matching TRBD2. With V trimmed by 6 bases and J by 0 bases, 10 bases remained unmatched. In germline, CDR1 is SQVTM, CDR2 ANQGSEA. The CDR3 is made up of 16 amino acids. Written as DNA, the CDR3 is TGCAGCGTCGGGGATGCTAGCGGGACTAGCACAGATACGCAGTATTTT. It specifies CSVGDASGTSTDTQYF.

The chain is built from TRBV10-3 and TRBJ2-7; 7 bases are shared with TRBD1. CDR1 ENHRY and CDR2 SYGVKD come from the germline V gene. The CDR3 has 15 amino acids. J gave up 2 bases and V 2 bases, and 6 bases lay outside the gene matches. The CDR3 is CAISEGNRGPYEQYF. CDR3 sequence (DNA): TGTGCCATCAGTGAGGGGAACAGGGGACCCTACGAGCAGTACTTC.

The J gene is TRBJ2-2, the V gene TRBV18, with 7 positions matching TRBD1. Germline CDR1 is KGHSH and CDR2 is LQKENI. Losses at the gene ends were 4 bases for V and 0 bases for J; bases not matched to a gene: 5. CDR3 length: 16 amino acids. CDR3 protein: CASSLRQGSNTGELFF. The CDR3 DNA reads as TGTGCCAGCTCACTACGACAGGGCTCGAACACCGGGGAGCTGTTTTTT.

The chain combines TRBV15 with TRBJ2-7; 8 bases fit TRBD1. Per germline, CDR1 LNHNV and CDR2 YYDKDF (reference sequence). This CDR3 comprises 15 residues. With V trimmed by 6 bases and J by 7 bases, 14 bases remained unmatched. The CDR3 is CATSTGQGAFYEQYF. The CDR3 DNA is TGTGCCACCAGTACGGGGCAGGGGGCATTCTATGAGCAGTACTTC. Together with reference TRBV15 and TRBJ2-7, the CDR3 gives the full variable domain: DAMVIQNPRYQVTQFGKPVTLSCSQTLNHNVMYWYQQKSSQAPKLLFHYYDKDFNNEADTPDNFQSRRPNTSFCFLDIRSPGLGDTAMYLCATSTGQGAFYEQYFGPGTRLTVT.

The rearrangement links TRBV9 to TRBJ1-1; TRBD1 agrees at 7 bases. The CDR3 loop spans 15 amino acids. CDR1 and CDR2 (germline): SGDLS, YYNGEE. Trimming took 7 bases from V and 0 from J; bases not matched to a gene: 9. The CDR3 nucleotides read TGTGCCAGCGGATCGGGACAGAGATTGAACACTGAAGCTTTCTTT. This translates into CASGSGQRLNTEAFF. Variable domain in full (rest from reference TRBV9 and TRBJ1-1): DSGVTQTPKHLITATGQRVTLRCSPRSGDLSVYWYQQSLDQGLQFLIQYYNGEERAKGNILERFSAQQFPDLHSELNLSSLELGDSALYFCASGSGQRLNTEAFFGQGTRLTVV.

This chain connects TRBV5-1 to TRBJ1-1; perhaps TRBD1 as D (5 bases). The CDR3 runs 17 residues. CDR1 and CDR2 from the germline V gene are SGHRS and YFSETQ. Trimming removed 2 bases from V and 5 bases from J, with 22 bases in between. The CDR3, as DNA: TGCGCCAGCAGCTTTTTTACGGGGACCAGAATGAGGACTGAAGCTTTCTTT. Amino acid sequence: CASSFFTGTRMRTEAFF.

CDR3 loop: CASSPVTGGYNEQFF. The DNA of the CDR3 is TGTGCCAGCTCACCAGTGACAGGGGGCTACAATGAGCAGTTCTTC. The rearrangement joins TRBV18 to TRBJ2-1, with 9 positions matching TRBD1. Germline CDR1 KGHSH, CDR2 LQKENI. CDR3 length equals 15 residues. V dropped 2 bases and J dropped 3; count of bases not matched to a gene: 2.

A single count supports this clone. The CDR3 coding sequence is TGTGCCAGCAGTGACTCGAGACTGGCTGGTGGCTACACCTTC. Translation gives CASSDSRLAGGYTF. The chain joins TRBV6-4 to TRBJ1-2; the D is unclear. From germline, CDR1 is MRHNA and CDR2 SNTAGT. Trimming removed 0 bases from V and 7 bases from J, with 12 bases in between. This CDR3 is 14 amino acids long.

The chain is built from TRBV28 and TRBJ1-4; D not certain. CDR3 length: 15 residues. Germline V gene lookup returns CDR1 MDHEN and CDR2 SYDVKM. Trimming pared 5 bases from V and 6 bases from J, leaving 16 bases between. CDR3 region: CASSPQASLDEKLFF. DNA for the CDR3: TGTGCCAGCAGTCCGCAGGCTTCGCTTGATGAAAAACTGTTTTTT.